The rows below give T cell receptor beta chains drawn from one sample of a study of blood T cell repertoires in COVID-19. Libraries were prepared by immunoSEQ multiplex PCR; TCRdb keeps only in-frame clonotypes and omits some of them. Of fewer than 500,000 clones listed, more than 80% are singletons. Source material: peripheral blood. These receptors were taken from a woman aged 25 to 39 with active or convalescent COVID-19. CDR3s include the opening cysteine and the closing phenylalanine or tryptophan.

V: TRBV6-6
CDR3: CASSYMDSYEQYF

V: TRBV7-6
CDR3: CASSSSANNSPLHF

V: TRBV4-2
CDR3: CASSQGQVNTEAFF

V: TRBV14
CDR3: CASSHPTSALKSETQYF

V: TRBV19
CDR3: CASVTGVGNYGYTF

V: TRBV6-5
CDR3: CASSSGDTMNQPQHF

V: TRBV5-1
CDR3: CASSWGQGDTEAFF

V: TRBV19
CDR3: CASSMLGTEYGYTF

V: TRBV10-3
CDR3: CAISESRLVADTQYF

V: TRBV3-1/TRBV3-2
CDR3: CASSPDLTGLVTEAFF

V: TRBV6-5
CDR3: CASSPQGNTEAFF

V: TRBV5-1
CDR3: CASSFADWTNTGELFF

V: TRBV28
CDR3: CASSSGQGVPGELFF

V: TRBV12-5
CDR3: CASGYDGELFF

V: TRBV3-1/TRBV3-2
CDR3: CASSQARGLQETQYF

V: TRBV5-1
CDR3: CASSLYSDTDYGYTF

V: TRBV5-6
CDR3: CASSLSGEQPQHF

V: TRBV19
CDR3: CASSAQGRSSGYTF

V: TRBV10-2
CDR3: CASSESAAYNEQFF

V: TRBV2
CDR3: CASSPRGTASYEQYF

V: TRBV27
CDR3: CASKLAGISYEQYF

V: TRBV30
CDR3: CAWSRDSYEQYF

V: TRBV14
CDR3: CASSQRPPGQLPTEAFF

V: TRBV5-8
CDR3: CASRGWTGMIQETQYF

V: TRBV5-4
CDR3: CASSFQQGPYNEQFF

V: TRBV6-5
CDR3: CASSYASGGAKNIQYF

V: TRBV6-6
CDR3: CASNGPRGTNYGYTF

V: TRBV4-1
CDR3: CASSQESGTIFREQYF

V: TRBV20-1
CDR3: CGLFKTDTQYF

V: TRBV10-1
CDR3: CASSESGQGREGGELFF

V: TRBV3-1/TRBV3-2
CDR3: CASRGGRLPETQYF

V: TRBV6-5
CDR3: CASRGRWNTEAFF